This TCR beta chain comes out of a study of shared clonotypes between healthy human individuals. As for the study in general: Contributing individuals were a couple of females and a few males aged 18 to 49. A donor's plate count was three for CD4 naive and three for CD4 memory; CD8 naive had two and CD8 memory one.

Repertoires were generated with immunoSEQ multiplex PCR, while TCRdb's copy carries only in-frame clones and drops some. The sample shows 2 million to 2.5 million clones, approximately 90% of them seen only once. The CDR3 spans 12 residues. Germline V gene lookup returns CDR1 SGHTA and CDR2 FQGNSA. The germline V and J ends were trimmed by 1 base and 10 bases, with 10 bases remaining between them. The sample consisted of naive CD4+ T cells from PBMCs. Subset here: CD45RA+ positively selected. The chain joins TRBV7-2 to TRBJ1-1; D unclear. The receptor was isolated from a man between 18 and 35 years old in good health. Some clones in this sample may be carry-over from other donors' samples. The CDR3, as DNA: TGTGCCAGCAGCTTAGATGCCGGGTCAGCTTTCTTT. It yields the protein CASSLDAGSAFF.